This T cell receptor (beta chain) was profiled in a study of CD8 T cells in Susac syndrome. Study information: Clinically active disease was present in five or six of the sequenced Susac syndrome patients. About 8 of these patients were in remission.

Of note for this clonotype: Its matching antigen is unknown.

RNA totalling roughly 0.45 to 1 ug underwent reverse transcription with random hexamers. From the immunoSEQ multiplex PCR reads, TCRdb called clonotypes with MiXCR, one entry per CDR3 protein. The sample includes more than 85,000 distinct CDR3 sequences, about 94% seen only once; the top ten take around 0.33%. Negative magnetic isolation gave CD8+ and CD4+ cells; FACS enriched CD8+ TEMRA. This CDR3 comprises 11 residues. CDR1 and CDR2 from the germline V gene are GTSNPN and SVGIG (reference sequence). Trimming took 4 bases from V and 4 from J, leaving 7 bases between them. Study-level findings and limits: Repertoires of Susac syndrome CD4+ T cells lacked clonal expansion. The number of individuals included in the study's TCR sequencing and HLA analysis was acknowledged as relatively small.

The sample comprised CD4+ T cells from PBMCs. The J gene is TRBJ1-1, the V gene TRBV30, with D hard to call. The TCR comes from a human donor with Susac syndrome. The CDR3 here is CAWNSRTEAFF. CDR3 coding DNA: TGTGCCTGGAATTCTCGCACTGAAGCTTTCTTT.